Listed below are T cell receptor delta chains from one sample, sequenced in a study of gamma-delta chains in newborns, infants, children. TCRdb reprocessed the reads using CATT. The sample includes roughly 5,000 delta-chain clones, 2.5% to 3% of them seen just once. The sample comprised blood. The receptor set was obtained from a child who was a newborn, infant or young child, either healthy, febrile or measles-vaccinated (not recorded which). The conserved cysteine and the conserved F or W are not part of the CDR3 here.

V gene	CDR3 protein
TRDV2	ACDTVIPGDTPLTAQLF
TRDV2	ACDLLGDTGPWDTRQMF
TRDV2	ACDTGSWGILRSSWDTRQMF
TRDV2	ACDIWGILTDKLI
TRDV2	ACDTGGYGSRDTRQMF
TRDV2	ACDTVLATTWDTRQMF
TRDV2	ACDPTGGPRSWGTRQMF
TRAV29/DV5	AASGEGDKRTAQLF
TRDV1	ALGELLFLLGDKSLTAQLF
TRDV2	ACDTALGDTVDKLI
TRDV2	ACDTAGGPSWDTRQMF
TRDV2	ACDTEAFYTDKLI
TRDV2	ACDTVLGDTQWDTRQMF
TRDV1	ALGELGDTRQMF
TRDV3	AFGADLGDTGKLI
TRAV29/DV5	AASAVSVLGWNTDKLI
TRDV2	ACDSLGDRGTAQLF
TRDV2	ACDTVRWGTPVDTDKLI
TRDV3	AWSFPLLGDGDIRLI
TRDV2	ACDSTGGISSWDTRQMF
TRDV2	ACDTADWGISSSWDTRQMF
TRDV2	ACDRGKGYVTDKLI
TRDV2	ACDYWGIQTDKLI
TRAV29/DV5	AASPAYTGGYRGLI
TRDV2	ACDPVLGDTGIMTAQLF
TRDV2	ACDTVYSGTSWDTRQMF
TRDV2	ACDVVLGSWDTRQMF
TRDV2	ACDTLLGAYSWDTRQMF
TRDV2	ACDTGGFISWDTRQMF
TRDV2	ACDTLGTGGYSALTAQLF
TRDV2	ACDGLGEPDTDKPI
TRDV1	ALGELGDYTDKLI
TRDV2	ACDWGPSSRDTRQMF
TRDV2	ACDRLGDTPMTAQLF
TRDV2	ACDTVWGSSSWDTRQMF
TRDV2	ACDKVLGDIGTWDTRQMF
TRDV2	ACVIVGGGPWDTRQMF
TRDV2	ACDHVVGDTRALTAQLF